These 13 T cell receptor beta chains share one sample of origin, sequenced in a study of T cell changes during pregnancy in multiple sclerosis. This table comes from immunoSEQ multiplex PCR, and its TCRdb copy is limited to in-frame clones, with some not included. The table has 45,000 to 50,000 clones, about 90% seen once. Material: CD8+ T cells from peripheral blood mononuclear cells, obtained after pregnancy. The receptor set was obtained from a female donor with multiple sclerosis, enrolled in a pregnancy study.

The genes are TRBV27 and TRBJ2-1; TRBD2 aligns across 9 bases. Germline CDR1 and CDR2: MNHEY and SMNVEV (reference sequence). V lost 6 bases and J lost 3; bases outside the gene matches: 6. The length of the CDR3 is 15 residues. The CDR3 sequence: CASSLAGVGYNEQFF. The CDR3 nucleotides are TGTGCCAGCAGCTTAGCGGGAGTAGGCTACAATGAGCAGTTCTTC.

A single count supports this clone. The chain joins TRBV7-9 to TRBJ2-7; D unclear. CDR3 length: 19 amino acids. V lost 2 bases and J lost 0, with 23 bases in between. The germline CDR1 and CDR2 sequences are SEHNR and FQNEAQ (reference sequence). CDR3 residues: CASSLKRVRPQTSSYEQYF. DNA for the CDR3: TGTGCCAGCAGCTTAAAACGGGTCCGACCTCAGACGAGCTCCTACGAGCAGTACTTC.

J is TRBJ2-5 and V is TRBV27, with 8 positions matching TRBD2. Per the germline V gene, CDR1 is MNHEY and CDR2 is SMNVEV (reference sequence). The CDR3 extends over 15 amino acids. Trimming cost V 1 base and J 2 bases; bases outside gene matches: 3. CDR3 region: CASSLWGLGQETQYF. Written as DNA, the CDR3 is TGTGCCAGCAGTTTATGGGGACTAGGGCAAGAGACCCAGTACTTC.

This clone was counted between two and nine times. The DNA of the CDR3 is TGTGCCAGCAGTTACGAGGACAGAGGCGCCTACGAGCAGTACTTC. It translates to CASSYEDRGAYEQYF. This sequence joins TRBV6-6 and TRBJ2-7, with D possibly matching TRBD1 (6 bases). Trimming shortened V by 2 bases and J by 2 bases, and 13 bases separated the two germline ends. This CDR3 has 15 residues. Germline CDR1 MNHNY, CDR2 SVGAGI (reference sequence).

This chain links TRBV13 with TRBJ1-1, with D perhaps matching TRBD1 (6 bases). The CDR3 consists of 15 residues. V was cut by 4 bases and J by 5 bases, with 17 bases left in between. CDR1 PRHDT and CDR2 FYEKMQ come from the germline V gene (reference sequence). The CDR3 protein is CASSSDFRGRTEAFF. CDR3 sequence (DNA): TGTGCCAGCAGCTCCGACTTCAGGGGTAGGACTGAAGCTTTCTTT.

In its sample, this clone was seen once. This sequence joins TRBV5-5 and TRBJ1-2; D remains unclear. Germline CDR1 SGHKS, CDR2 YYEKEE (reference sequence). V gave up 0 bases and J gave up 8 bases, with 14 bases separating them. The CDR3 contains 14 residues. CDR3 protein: CASSLGWAIEGYTF. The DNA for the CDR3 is TGTGCCAGCAGCTTGGGATGGGCGATTGAAGGCTACACCTTC.

CDR3 bases: TGTGCCGGCAGGGGCCTAGCCAAAAACATTCAGTACTTC. Translation gives CAGRGLAKNIQYF. The chain recombines TRBV30 with TRBJ2-4; D is possibly TRBD1 (6 bases). CDR3 length: 13 amino acids. In germline, CDR1 is GTSNPN, CDR2 SVGIG (reference sequence). V dropped 8 bases and J dropped 0 bases, with 11 bases sitting between them.

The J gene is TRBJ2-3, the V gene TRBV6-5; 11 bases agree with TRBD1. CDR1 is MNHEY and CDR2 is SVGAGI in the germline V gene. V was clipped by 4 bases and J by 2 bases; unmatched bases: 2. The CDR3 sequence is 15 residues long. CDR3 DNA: TGTGCCAGCAGTTGGACAGGGGGCCTCACAGATACGCAGTATTTT. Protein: CASSWTGGLTDTQYF.

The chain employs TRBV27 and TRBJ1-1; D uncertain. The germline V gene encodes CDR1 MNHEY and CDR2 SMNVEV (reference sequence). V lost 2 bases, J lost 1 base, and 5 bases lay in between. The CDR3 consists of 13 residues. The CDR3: CASSLVQNTEAFF. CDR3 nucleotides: TGTGCCAGCAGTTTAGTTCAGAACACTGAAGCTTTCTTT.

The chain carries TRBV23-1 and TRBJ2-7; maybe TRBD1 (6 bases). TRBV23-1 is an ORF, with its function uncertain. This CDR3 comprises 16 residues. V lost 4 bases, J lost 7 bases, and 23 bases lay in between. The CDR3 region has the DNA TGCGCCAGCAGTCCCTATCAGGGGTTGAGGATAGGAGAGCAGTACTTC. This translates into CASSPYQGLRIGEQYF.

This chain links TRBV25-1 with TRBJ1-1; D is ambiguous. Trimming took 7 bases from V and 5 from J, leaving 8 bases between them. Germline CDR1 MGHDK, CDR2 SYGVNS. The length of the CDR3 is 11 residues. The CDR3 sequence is CASTLLTEAFF. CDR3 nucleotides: TGTGCCAGCACTCTACTAACTGAAGCTTTCTTT. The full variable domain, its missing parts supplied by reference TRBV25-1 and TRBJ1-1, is EADIYQTPRYLVIGTGKKITLECSQTMGHDKMYWYQQDPGMELHLIHYSYGVNSTEKGDLSSESTVSRIRTEHFPLTLESARPSHTSQYLCASTLLTEAFFGQGTRLTVV.

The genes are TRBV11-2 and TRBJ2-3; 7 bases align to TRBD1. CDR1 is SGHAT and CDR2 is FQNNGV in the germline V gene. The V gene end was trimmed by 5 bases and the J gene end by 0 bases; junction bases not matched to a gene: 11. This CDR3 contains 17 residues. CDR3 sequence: CASSAVRQGTSTDTQYF. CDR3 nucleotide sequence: TGTGCCAGCAGCGCCGTCCGACAGGGCACGAGCACAGATACGCAGTATTTT.

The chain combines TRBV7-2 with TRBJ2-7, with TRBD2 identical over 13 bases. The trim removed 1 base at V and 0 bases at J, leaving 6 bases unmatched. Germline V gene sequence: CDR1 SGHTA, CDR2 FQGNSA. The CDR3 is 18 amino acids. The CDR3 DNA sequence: TGTGCCAGCAGCTTAGATCGGACTAGCGGGAGTCCCTCCTACGAGCAGTACTTC. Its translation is CASSLDRTSGSPSYEQYF.